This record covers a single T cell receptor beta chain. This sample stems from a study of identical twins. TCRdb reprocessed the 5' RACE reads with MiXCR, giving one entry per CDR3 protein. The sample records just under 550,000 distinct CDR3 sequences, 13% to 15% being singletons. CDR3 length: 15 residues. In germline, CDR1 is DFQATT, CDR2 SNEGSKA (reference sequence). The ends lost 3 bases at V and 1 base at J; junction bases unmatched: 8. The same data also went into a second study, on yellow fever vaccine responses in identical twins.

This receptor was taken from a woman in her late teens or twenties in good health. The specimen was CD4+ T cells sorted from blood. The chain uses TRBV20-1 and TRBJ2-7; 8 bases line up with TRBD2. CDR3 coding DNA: TGCAGTGCTAGGGGGGGCGGGAGGTTTTCCTACGAGCAGTACTTC. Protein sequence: CSARGGGRFSYEQYF.